This entry is about one T cell receptor beta chain. Which antigen it targets is not known. No base-level quality is on record; no much larger clone is a single base apart. Genomic DNA was isolated using the Qiagen DNeasy kit from unsorted PBMCs as well as from negatively selected CD4+ and CD8+ fractions. TCR beta CDR3 regions were amplified by immunoSEQ multiplex PCR using primers annealing to V and J segments. Amplification bias was minimized using a synthetic immune receptor repertoire, and residual bias was removed computationally after sequencing. On the study's bioinformatics: Repertoire diversity was quantified as the Shannon entropy index using custom Python scripts. The unsorted, CD4+ and CD8+ repertoires were each analyzed separately, with the exception of combined analyses, where CD4+ and CD8+ sequences were merged in silico. A clone was considered expanded if an increase in frequency of at least 2-fold after treatment relative to C1D1 was found, and a pseudocount of 0.5 was applied to clones undetected at baseline. Clones with 0 or 1 copy at C1D1 were classified as singleton clones, and clones with 2 or more copies were classified as non-singleton clones. Clones expanded in unsorted samples were annotated as CD4+, CD8+ or unknown by matching protein sequences in sorted samples from the same patient. Diversity changes from C1D1 to C4D1 were tested in paired samples using Wilcoxon tests. The table comes from immuneACCESS by way of TCRdb, which keeps in-frame sequences with V and J called. Part of the clones is missing from these tables; in studies checked, under half for an unresolved V gene and the rest for unknown reasons. D and trimming were read from the DNA, whereas the V and J calls and clone size are those reported in that table. Across this sample there are around 25,000 clones, with 70% to 90% seen only once. Approximately 20% of the sample is held by the ten biggest clonotypes.

The entry originates in a study of PD-1 blockade in classical Hodgkin lymphoma (dated by TCRdb to the early 2020s). Describing the broader study: Nivolumab dosing was 3 mg/kg intravenously every 2 weeks, continuing until either disease progression or unacceptable toxicity. The study used TCR beta sequencing and CyTOF to define a peripheral blood immune signature of response to PD-1 blockade in classical Hodgkin lymphoma. What the research found in general, with its limitations: Baseline TCR diversity was reported as lower in newly diagnosed patients than in healthy donors, and lower still in relapsed/refractory patients. The study was restricted to a single clinical trial cohort, and the causes of repertoire differences, possibly disease activity or prior therapy, were left undefined. CD4+ but not CD8+ TCR diversity rose significantly by C4D1 (p=0.0027 vs p=0.16), most apparent in complete responders (p=0.02). Baseline diversity similar to that of newly diagnosed patients was observed in trial patients achieving complete response, whereas significantly lower diversity was observed in partial responders and progressors. Diversity was lower in patients who began nivolumab less than 1 year after ASCT, so these patients were left out of later analyses to avoid confounding by immune reconstitution.

Trimming at the junction amounts to 9 bases on V and 0 bases on J, and the germline ends lie 19 bases apart. The CDR3, cysteine through phenylalanine, is 16 amino acids long. The only DNA kept is the CDR3, 48 bases in frame from the first base. The germline V gene (reference sequence) provides CDR1 SEHNR and CDR2 FQNEAQ. The time point label for this specimen denotes: cycle 4 day 1 (C4D1), after less than seven weeks of nivolumab. Every trial patient had relapsed after autologous stem cell transplantation, and cohorts A, B and C differed in prior brentuximab vedotin exposure. The trial cohort comprised fewer than 65 patients with relapsed/refractory classical Hodgkin lymphoma whose best overall responses were complete response, partial response or progressive disease. Trial patients were treated with single-agent nivolumab in the multi-cohort phase II CheckMate 205 trial. An independent review committee assessed best overall response by applying the 2007 International Working Group response criteria. Trial PBMCs were collected just before the start of nivolumab (C1D1) and during therapy at cycle 2 day 1 and cycle 4 day 1. Peripheral blood was collected in 8 mL Vacutainer Cell Preparation Tubes, from which PBMCs were isolated by centrifugation and then cryopreserved.

The sequence came from a human donor with classical Hodgkin lymphoma. Rearrangement joined TRBV7-9 to TRBJ2-3; the D gene lacks a confident call. The sample in question was peripheral blood mononuclear cells (PBMCs), obtained before the fourth cycle of nivolumab. The CDR3 protein sequence reads: CARPGPRTHSTDTQYF. The base sequence is TGTGCCAGACCGGGCCCACGAACCCATAGCACAGATACGCAGTATTTT.